These 14 T cell receptor beta chains share one sample of origin, sequenced in a study of blood T cell repertoires in COVID-19. Clones were sequenced by immunoSEQ multiplex PCR, and TCRdb holds only the in-frame ones, with some missing. The top ten clones hold 3.5% to 5% of a sample with about 260,000 clones, approximately 80% of them seen once. The sequenced material came from peripheral blood. Source of these receptors: a man aged 55 to 70 with acute or convalescent COVID-19.

This clone was seen only once. The chain recombines TRBV4-1 with TRBJ1-3; D ambiguous. CDR3 size: 15 residues. Germline CDR1 is MGHRA and CDR2 is YSYEKL. V lost 5 bases, J lost 3 bases, and 14 bases lay in between. The CDR3 coding sequence is TGCGCCAGCAGCTCGTGGGCGGGAATTGGAAACACCATATATTTT. It yields the protein CASSSWAGIGNTIYF.

V is TRBV29-1 and J is TRBJ2-3; possibly TRBD1 for D (5 bases). The V end was cut by 8 bases, the J end by 2 bases, with 11 bases between. The CDR3 has 12 residues. Per germline, CDR1 SQVTM and CDR2 ANQGSEA. DNA for the CDR3: TGCAGCACCCGACAGAACACAGATACGCAGTATTTT. This gives the protein CSTRQNTDTQYF.

V usage is TRBV7-8 and J usage is TRBJ1-1, with TRBD1 identical over 7 bases. The CDR3 is made up of 13 amino acids. The germline V gene encodes CDR1 SGHVS and CDR2 FQNEAQ. V lost 4 bases and J lost 2; bases outside the gene matches: 1. The CDR3 DNA sequence: TGTGCCAGCAGCTGGGACAGCAACACTGAAGCTTTCTTT. Amino acids: CASSWDSNTEAFF.

The chain joins TRBV3-1 (or the pseudogene TRBV3-2) to TRBJ2-7; 10 nucleotides agree with TRBD2. The CDR3 covers 17 residues. The germline V gene has CDR1 LGHDT and CDR2 YNNKEL (reference sequence). V lost 0 bases, J lost 0 bases, and 5 bases stayed unmatched. The CDR3: CASSQEGLAASSYEQYF. The CDR3 nucleotides read TGTGCCAGCAGCCAAGAAGGACTAGCGGCTAGCTCCTACGAGCAGTACTTC.

The chain couples TRBV10-3 to TRBJ2-1, with 9 bases lining up with TRBD2. This CDR3 spans 13 amino acids. CDR1 ENHRY and CDR2 SYGVKD come from the germline V gene. J gave up 4 bases and V 10 bases, and 5 bases lay outside the gene matches. CDR3 nucleotides: TGTGCCAGCCTAGCGGGATTATACAATGAGCAGTTCTTC. Its protein is CASLAGLYNEQFF.

This chain links TRBV9 with TRBJ2-3; 9 bases are a match to TRBD2. Germline V gene lookup returns CDR1 SGDLS and CDR2 YYNGEE. Trimming at V came to 0 bases and at J to 1 base, leaving 6 bases not matched to a gene. The CDR3 runs 17 residues. The CDR3 DNA sequence: TGTGCCAGCAGCGTAGGTTTGACTAGCGGAGGCACAGATACGCAGTATTTT. Its protein is CASSVGLTSGGTDTQYF.

This sequence joins TRBV15 and TRBJ2-1, with a tentative D call TRBD2 (5 bases). The V end was cut by 1 base, the J end by 5 bases, with 15 bases between. Germline V gene lookup returns CDR1 LNHNV and CDR2 YYDKDF (reference sequence). There are 16 residues in the CDR3. CDR3 region: CATSRGGERLHNEQFF. The CDR3 bases are TGTGCCACCAGCAGAGGGGGAGAGCGCCTACACAATGAGCAGTTCTTC.

V gene TRBV4-1 combines with J gene TRBJ2-2; 12 nucleotides match TRBD2. CDR1 and CDR2 from the germline V gene are MGHRA and YSYEKL. The CDR3 covers 17 residues. The J segment lost 7 bases and the V segment lost 2 bases, leaving 8 bases of the junction unmatched. As DNA, the CDR3 is TGCGCCAGCAGCCAAAAGGCTCTAGCGGGAGGGGTCGGGGAGCTGTTTTTT. Its translation: CASSQKALAGGVGELFF.

The chain links TRBV3-1 (or the pseudogene TRBV3-2) to TRBJ2-3, with TRBD1 matching 9 bases. The CDR3 spans 16 residues. The germline V gene encodes CDR1 LGHDT and CDR2 YNNKEL (reference sequence). The ends lost 6 bases at V and 1 base at J; junction bases unmatched: 8. CDR3 nucleotides: TGTGCCAGCAGACCGAACACAGGGGGCGGCACAGATACGCAGTATTTT. Its translation is CASRPNTGGGTDTQYF.

The chain couples TRBV6-5 to TRBJ1-3, with unresolved D. The CDR3 has 15 amino acids. Per the germline V gene, CDR1 is MNHEY and CDR2 is SVGAGI. The V end was cut by 3 bases, the J end by 2 bases, with 11 bases between. CDR3 amino acids: CASSYGPNPGNTIYF. The CDR3 nucleotides read TGTGCCAGCAGTTATGGGCCCAACCCTGGAAACACCATATATTTT.

The CDR3 bases are TGTGCCAGCAGCGCCGGGACTCGCTCCTACGAGCAGTACTTC. This codes for CASSAGTRSYEQYF. The rearrangement links TRBV7-6 to TRBJ2-7, with a tentative D call TRBD2 (6 bases). CDR1 and CDR2 (germline): SGHVS, FNYEAQ. Trimming removed 5 bases from V and 0 bases from J, with 11 bases in between. The CDR3 spans 14 residues.

Details on this clone: Germline is not matched at one junction end, which may reflect a read error. The V gene is TRBV6-1, the J gene TRBJ1-5, with D hard to call. CDR1 is MNHNS and CDR2 is SASEGT in the germline V gene. The CDR3 contains 17 residues. CDR3 sequence: CASGDGYRVLSNQPQHF. DNA for the CDR3: TGTGCCAGCGGTGACGGGTACCGGGTTCTAAGCAATCAGCCCCAGCATTTT.

There are a few counts of this clone. The chain uses TRBV7-2 and TRBJ2-7; perhaps TRBD1 as D (5 bases). The V end lost 0 bases, the J end lost 3 bases, and 9 bases lay between the germline ends. The germline V gene has CDR1 SGHTA and CDR2 FQGNSA. This CDR3 has 14 amino acids. The CDR3 bases are TGTGCCAGCAGCTTAGCGACAGAACTCTACGAGCAGTACTTC. This gives the protein CASSLATELYEQYF.

The chain carries TRBV6-5 and TRBJ2-6; D gene ambiguous. The CDR3 loop spans 14 amino acids. Germline V CDR1 and CDR2: MNHEY, SVGAGI. Trimming cost V 6 bases and J 1 base, with 7 bases left between them. The CDR3 DNA reads as TGTGCCAGCAGACAGAATTCTGGGGCCAACGTCCTGACTTTC. Its translation: CASRQNSGANVLTF.